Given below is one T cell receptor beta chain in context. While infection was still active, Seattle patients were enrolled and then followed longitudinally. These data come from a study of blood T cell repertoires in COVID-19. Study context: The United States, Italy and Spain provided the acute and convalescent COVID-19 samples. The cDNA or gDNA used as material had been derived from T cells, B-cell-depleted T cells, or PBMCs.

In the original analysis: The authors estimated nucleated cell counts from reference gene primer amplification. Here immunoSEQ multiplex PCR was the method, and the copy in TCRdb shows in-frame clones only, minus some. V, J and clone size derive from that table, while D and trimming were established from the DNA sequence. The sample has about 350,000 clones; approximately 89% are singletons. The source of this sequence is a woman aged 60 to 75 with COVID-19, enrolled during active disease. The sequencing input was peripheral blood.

The CDR3 DNA is TGTGCCAGCAGTTTTTCGGGGAGGGACAGGGGTCTCTACGAGCAGTACTTC. It encodes CASSFSGRDRGLYEQYF. V is TRBV28 and J is TRBJ2-7, with 10 bases aligning to TRBD1. The germline V gene has CDR1 MDHEN and CDR2 SYDVKM. V trimming: 3 bases; J trimming: 3 bases; junction bases outside the gene matches: 11. CDR3 size: 17 residues.